This T cell receptor beta chain appears in the sequencing data of a study of blood T cell repertoires in COVID-19. The length of the CDR3 is 14 residues. Germline V gene lookup returns CDR1 PRHDT and CDR2 FYEKMQ (reference sequence). With 4 bases removed from V and 7 bases from J, the gap between germline ends came to 14 bases. Method: immunoSEQ multiplex PCR; TCRdb's copy keeps in-frame clones and lacks some. Of fewer than 250,000 clones in the sample, about 83% were seen once. V usage is TRBV13 and J usage is TRBJ2-1, with D tentatively TRBD2 (5 bases). The clonotype was recovered from a woman in her 30s who had been exposed to COVID-19. The sequencing sample was made of PBMCs or T cells enriched from blood (not recorded which). The CDR3 is CASSSSDPGNEQFF. The CDR3 region has the DNA TGTGCCAGCAGCTCATCGGACCCGGGGAATGAGCAGTTCTTC. The whole variable domain, filled in from reference TRBV13 and TRBJ2-1, reads AAGVIQSPRHLIKEKRETATLKCYPIPRHDTVYWYQQGPGQDPQFLISFYEKMQSDKGSIPDRFSAQQFSDYHSELNMSSLELGDSALYFCASSSSDPGNEQFFGPGTRLTVL.